The next 25 T cell receptor beta chains were all read from a single sample in a study of siplizumab effects on memory and regulatory T cells. Method: immunoSEQ multiplex PCR; TCRdb's copy keeps in-frame clones and lacks some. The sample shows tens of thousands of clones, more than 85% of them seen only once. The specimen was CD8+ T cells sorted from blood. Receptors were obtained from a human donor in good health.

The CDR3: CASSARRDHNEQFF. CDR3 sequence (DNA): TGTGCCAGCAGCGCCCGCCGGGACCACAATGAGCAGTTCTTC. The V gene is TRBV7-2, the J gene TRBJ2-1; TRBD1 or TRBD2 may be the D gene (5 bases each). Germline loops: CDR1 SGHTA, CDR2 FQGNSA. This CDR3 has 14 amino acids. V was cut by 5 bases and J by 5 bases, with 13 bases left in between. Combining the CDR3 with reference TRBV7-2 and TRBJ2-1 gives the whole variable domain GAGVSQSPSNKVTEKGKDVELRCDPISGHTALYWYRQSLGQGLEFLIYFQGNSAPDKSGLPSDRFSAERTGGSVSTLTIQRTQQEDSAVYLCASSARRDHNEQFFGPGTRLTVL.

V and J are TRBV5-1 and TRBJ2-1; 12 nucleotides agree with TRBD2. CDR1 SGHRS and CDR2 YFSETQ come from the germline V gene. This CDR3 region has 15 residues. V was pared by 5 bases and J by 12 bases, with 12 bases of the junction left unmatched. CDR3 region: CASSLTSGRTEGQFF. For the CDR3, the DNA is TGCGCCAGCAGTCTTACTAGCGGGAGGACAGAAGGGCAGTTCTTC.

This clone has only a few counts. The chain carries TRBV29-1 and TRBJ1-1; D remains ambiguous. Between the trimmed V and J ends, which lost 4 bases and 4 bases, there was a span of 4 bases. The CDR3 extends over 10 amino acids. Germline CDR1 is SQVTM and CDR2 is ANQGSEA. CDR3 nucleotide sequence: TGCAGCGTTGGGGGCACTGAAGCTTTCTTT. Protein: CSVGGTEAFF.

The chain couples TRBV4-3 to TRBJ2-7, with D unclear. CDR1 is LGHNA, CDR2 YSLEER, per germline. Trimming took 1 base from V and 9 from J, leaving 19 bases between them. The length of the CDR3 is 15 residues. The CDR3, as DNA: TGCGCCAGCAGCCAAGTAACGGCCTCCCATCTCGGGCAGTACTTC. As protein: CASSQVTASHLGQYF.

The chain links TRBV28 to TRBJ2-7; D is undetermined. Trimming stripped 3 bases from V and 0 bases from J, with 9 bases between. Germline V CDR1 and CDR2: MDHEN, SYDVKM. The CDR3 length is 14 residues. CDR3 loop: CASSFFGSSYEQYF. In nucleotides, the CDR3 is TGTGCCAGCAGTTTTTTCGGTAGCTCCTACGAGCAGTACTTC.

The rearrangement links TRBV2 to TRBJ2-7; 14 positions agree with TRBD2. The length of the CDR3 is 16 residues. The germline V gene has CDR1 SNHLY and CDR2 FYNNEI. V was pared by 5 bases and J by 1 base, with 4 bases of the junction left unmatched. CDR3 residues: CASSSRLAGGSYEQYF. The CDR3 coding sequence is TGTGCCAGCAGTTCCAGACTAGCGGGAGGGTCCTACGAGCAGTACTTC.

The chain uses TRBV9 and TRBJ1-2; possibly TRBD1 for D (5 bases). This CDR3 has 12 residues. Germline V gives CDR1 SGDLS, CDR2 YYNGEE. Trimming stripped 3 bases from V and 4 bases from J, with 7 bases between. The DNA of the CDR3 is TGTGCCAGCAGCGCCGACAGCTATGGCTACACCTTC. Protein product: CASSADSYGYTF.

CDR3 protein: CASSTGDRGYEQYF. The CDR3 DNA reads as TGTGCCAGCAGCACCGGGGACAGAGGCTACGAGCAGTACTTC. The V gene is TRBV7-9, the J gene TRBJ2-7; 7 nucleotides agree with TRBD1. The CDR3 consists of 14 residues. The germline gives CDR1 SEHNR, CDR2 FQNEAQ (reference sequence). V was pared by 5 bases and J by 3 bases, with 7 bases of the junction left unmatched.

The chain joins TRBV28 to TRBJ2-7; D may be TRBD2 (5 bases). Germline V gives CDR1 MDHEN, CDR2 SYDVKM. This CDR3 is built from 12 residues. Trimming cost V 6 bases and J 0 bases, with 6 bases left between them. For the CDR3, the DNA is TGTGCCAGCAGGAGCGGCTCCTACGAGCAGTACTTC. Protein product: CASRSGSYEQYF.

This clone has a single count. This chain joins TRBV6-5 and TRBJ2-1; TRBD1 or TRBD2 may be the D gene (5 bases each). The CDR3 has 15 amino acids. Germline V gene sequence: CDR1 MNHEY, CDR2 SVGAGI. V was clipped by 4 bases and J by 0 bases, with 10 bases between them. The CDR3 here is CASSFRESSYNEQFF. DNA of the CDR3: TGTGCCAGCAGTTTCAGGGAGAGCTCCTACAATGAGCAGTTCTTC.

This clone came up a few times. The rearrangement uses TRBV5-1 and TRBJ2-2; D is unclear. V was trimmed by 0 bases and J by 1 base, leaving 10 bases between them. The germline gives CDR1 SGHRS, CDR2 YFSETQ. This CDR3 spans 16 amino acids. CDR3 DNA sequence: TGCGCCAGCAGCTTGGCCGCAGTCGGGAACACCGGGGAGCTGTTTTTT. As protein: CASSLAAVGNTGELFF.

J is TRBJ2-7 and V is TRBV7-9; 10 bases are shared with TRBD2. Germline CDR1 reads SEHNR; CDR2 reads FQNEAQ (reference sequence). V trimming: 1 base; J trimming: 5 bases; junction bases outside the gene matches: 8. CDR3 size: 16 residues. The CDR3 region has the DNA TGTGCCAGCAGCTTAGATTCTAGCGGGAGTCAAGACGAGCAGTACTTC. Amino acids: CASSLDSSGSQDEQYF.

The chain is built from TRBV20-1 and TRBJ1-2; D remains ambiguous. From germline, CDR1 is DFQATT and CDR2 SNEGSKA (reference sequence). The V and J ends lost 1 base and 7 bases respectively, with 7 bases between them. CDR3 length: 11 amino acids. CDR3 DNA sequence: TGCAGTGCTAGAGTTAGGGCTGGCTACACCTTC. This sequence encodes CSARVRAGYTF.

This rearrangement joins TRBV7-3 to TRBJ2-1, with D possibly matching TRBD1 (5 bases). CDR3 size: 15 residues. Germline V gene lookup returns CDR1 SGHTA and CDR2 FQGTGA. V was clipped by 1 base and J by 8 bases, with 15 bases between them. The CDR3 is CASSLNVGERDEQFF. CDR3 DNA: TGTGCCAGCAGCTTAAATGTAGGGGAAAGGGATGAGCAGTTCTTC.

The chain has TRBV30 and TRBJ1-3; D is uncertain. The CDR3 contains 14 residues. In germline, CDR1 is GTSNPN, CDR2 SVGIG (reference sequence). V dropped 2 bases and J dropped 2 bases, with 10 bases sitting between them. CDR3: CAWSTLRPGNTIYF. CDR3 in DNA: TGTGCCTGGAGTACCCTGAGGCCTGGAAACACCATATATTTT. The full variable domain, its missing parts supplied by reference TRBV30 and TRBJ1-3, is SQTIHQWPATLVQPVGSPLSLECTVEGTSNPNLYWYRQAAGRGLQLLFYSVGIGQISSEVPQNLSASRPQDRQFILSSKKLLLSDSGFYLCAWSTLRPGNTIYFGEGSWLTVV.

V and J are TRBV9 and TRBJ2-7; TRBD2 matches 8 bases. Germline-derived CDR1 and CDR2 are SGDLS and YYNGEE. Germline trimming cut 4 bases from V and 0 bases from J; bases unmatched to any gene: 9. The CDR3 loop spans 16 amino acids. CDR3 DNA: TGTGCCAGCAGCCCCCAAACTAGCGGCCCCTCCTACGAGCAGTACTTC. It encodes CASSPQTSGPSYEQYF.

This chain uses TRBV9 with TRBJ2-2; 7 nucleotides align to TRBD2. CDR1 is SGDLS and CDR2 is YYNGEE in the germline V gene. The CDR3 totals 15 residues. V shed 2 bases and J 4 bases; nucleotides not matched to a gene: 5. The CDR3 region is CASSVGGGFTGELFF. CDR3 bases: TGTGCCAGCAGCGTTGGGGGAGGGTTCACCGGGGAGCTGTTTTTT.

The chain couples TRBV29-1 to TRBJ2-5; no reliable D call. The V and J ends lost 3 bases and 5 bases respectively, with 10 bases between them. Looked up from germline, CDR1 is SQVTM and CDR2 is ANQGSEA. The CDR3 consists of 12 residues. As DNA, the CDR3 is TGCAGCGTTGAGCCTCCTGGGGAGACCCAGTACTTC. It specifies CSVEPPGETQYF.

The chain uses TRBV9 and TRBJ2-1; D unresolved. CDR3 size: 11 residues. The V end lost 4 bases, the J end lost 5 bases, and 4 bases lay between the germline ends. From germline, CDR1 is SGDLS and CDR2 YYNGEE. The CDR3 nucleotides read TGTGCCAGCAGCTGGAACAATGAGCAGTTCTTC. It translates to CASSWNNEQFF.

The chain carries TRBV27 and TRBJ2-5; the D call may be TRBD1 or TRBD2 (5 bases each). In germline, CDR1 is MNHEY, CDR2 SMNVEV (reference sequence). Trimming removed 7 bases at V and 5 bases at J, with 17 bases between. The CDR3 runs to 14 residues. The CDR3 region has the DNA TGTGCCAGCATCTCGGGGCGGGCCCCGGAGACCCAGTACTTC. Residues: CASISGRAPETQYF.

This clone was recorded once. This chain uses TRBV10-3 with TRBJ2-3, with 9 bases lining up with TRBD1. The CDR3 has 16 residues. Germline assignment: CDR1 ENHRY and CDR2 SYGVKD. V gave up 0 bases and J gave up 1 base; unmatched junction bases: 2. CDR3 nucleotides: TGTGCCATCAGTGAGTCAAGGACAGGGGGCACAGATACGCAGTATTTT. The encoded protein is CAISESRTGGTDTQYF.

The chain is built from TRBV7-8 and TRBJ2-5; 7 bases match TRBD1. CDR1 and CDR2 (germline): SGHVS, FQNEAQ. Trimming took 1 base from V and 5 from J; bases not matched to a gene: 7. This CDR3 comprises 15 residues. The CDR3 region is CASSLVRGPRETQYF. The CDR3 region has the DNA TGTGCCAGCAGCTTAGTGAGGGGGCCTCGGGAGACCCAGTACTTC.

Worth noting for this clone: Other DNA sequences from this sample encode an identical CDR3 as well. The V call is TRBV9, the J call TRBJ1-1; D remains ambiguous. V dropped 0 bases and J dropped 0 bases, with 3 bases sitting between them. Germline assignment: CDR1 SGDLS and CDR2 YYNGEE. The CDR3 consists of 13 residues. In DNA form, the CDR3 reads TGTGCCAGCAGCGTAGGGATGAACACTGAAGCTTTCTTT. Amino acid sequence: CASSVGMNTEAFF.

The genes are TRBV9 and TRBJ2-2; D is uncertain. CDR1 and CDR2 (germline): SGDLS, YYNGEE. Trimming took off 3 bases at V and 2 bases at J, with 5 bases between the two ends. This CDR3 comprises 13 residues. Here the CDR3 reads CASSEVNTGELFF. The CDR3 region has the DNA TGTGCCAGCAGCGAGGTTAACACCGGGGAGCTGTTTTTT.

The V call is TRBV28, the J call TRBJ2-7; TRBD1 aligns across 7 bases. From germline, CDR1 is MDHEN and CDR2 SYDVKM. V trimming: 3 bases; J trimming: 1 base; junction bases outside the gene matches: 6. This CDR3 comprises 15 residues. CDR3 sequence: CASSLRTGPSYEQYF. Here the CDR3 DNA reads TGTGCCAGCAGTTTGAGGACAGGTCCTTCCTACGAGCAGTACTTC.